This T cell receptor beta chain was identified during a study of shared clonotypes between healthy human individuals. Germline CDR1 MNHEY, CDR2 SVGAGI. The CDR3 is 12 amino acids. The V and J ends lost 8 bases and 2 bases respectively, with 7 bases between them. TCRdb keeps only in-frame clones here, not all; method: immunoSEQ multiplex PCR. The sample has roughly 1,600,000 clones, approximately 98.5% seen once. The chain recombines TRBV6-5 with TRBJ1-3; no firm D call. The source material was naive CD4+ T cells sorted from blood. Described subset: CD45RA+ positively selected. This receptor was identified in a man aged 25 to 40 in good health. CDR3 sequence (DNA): TGTGCCAGCGGCATGACTGGAAACACCATATATTTT. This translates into CASGMTGNTIYF.